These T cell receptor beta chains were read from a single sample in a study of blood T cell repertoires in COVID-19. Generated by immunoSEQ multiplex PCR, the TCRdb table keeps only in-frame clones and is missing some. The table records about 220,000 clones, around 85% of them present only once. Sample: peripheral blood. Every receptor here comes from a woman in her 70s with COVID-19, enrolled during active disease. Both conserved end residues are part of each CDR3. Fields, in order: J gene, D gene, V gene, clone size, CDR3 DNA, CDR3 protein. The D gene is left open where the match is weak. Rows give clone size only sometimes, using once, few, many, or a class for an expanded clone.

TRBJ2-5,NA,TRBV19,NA,TGTGCCAGTAGTATGCAGCGGATGGCAGAGACCCAGTACTTC,CASSMQRMAETQYF
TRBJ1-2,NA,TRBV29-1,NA,TGCAGCGTTGAAAGAGCAAATGGCTACACCTTC,CSVERANGYTF
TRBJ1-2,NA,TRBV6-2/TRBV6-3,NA,TGTGCCAGCAGTTGGACGGGGTACAATGGCTACACCTTC,CASSWTGYNGYTF
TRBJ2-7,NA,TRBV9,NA,TGTGCCAGCCTCAAGGGCGGGTTTTCCTACGAGCAGTACTTC,CASLKGGFSYEQYF
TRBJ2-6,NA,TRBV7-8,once,TGTGCCAGCAGCTTGAGTAACAGGATTCCTGGGGCCAACGTCCTGACTTTC,CASSLSNRIPGANVLTF
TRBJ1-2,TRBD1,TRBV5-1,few,TGCGCCAGCAGCTTGGTAGGCTCAGGGGGAAACTATGGCTACACCTTC,CASSLVGSGGNYGYTF
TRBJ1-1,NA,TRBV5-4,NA,TGTGCCAGCAGCTTGGGGGGGGGAGATACTGAAGCTTTCTTT,CASSLGGGDTEAFF
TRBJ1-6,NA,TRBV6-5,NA,TGTGCCAGCAGTCCTTCCAGGGTTAATTCACCCCTCCACTTT,CASSPSRVNSPLHF
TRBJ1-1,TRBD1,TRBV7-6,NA,TGTGCCAGCAGCCCGGGACAGAGGACTGAAGCTTTCTTT,CASSPGQRTEAFF
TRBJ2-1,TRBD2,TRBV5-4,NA,TGTGCCAGCAGCCCCTCCAGGACTAGCGGCACTTGGAGGACCTACAATGAGCAGTTCTTC,CASSPSRTSGTWRTYNEQFF
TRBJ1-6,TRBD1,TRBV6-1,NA,TGTGCCAGCAGTGATACCCAGGGGGGATCACCCCTCCACTTT,CASSDTQGGSPLHF
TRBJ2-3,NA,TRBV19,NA,TGTGCCAGTAGTAAACAGAGCACAGATACGCAGTATTTT,CASSKQSTDTQYF
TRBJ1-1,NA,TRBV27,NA,TGTGCCAGCAGTTTGGGACTGCGGGGCACTGAAGCTTTCTTT,CASSLGLRGTEAFF
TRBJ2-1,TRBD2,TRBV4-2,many,TGTGCCAGCAGCCAAGAGCGCCTAGCGGCTGGGAATGAGCAGTTCTTC,CASSQERLAAGNEQFF
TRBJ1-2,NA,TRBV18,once,TGTGCCAGCTCACCGACAGGATTACTAGGTACCCTTGGCTACACCTTC,CASSPTGLLGTLGYTF
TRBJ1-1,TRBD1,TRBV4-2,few,TGTGCCAGCAGCCAAGCCCCGGGACAGCAGCTATACACTGAAGCTTTCTTT,CASSQAPGQQLYTEAFF
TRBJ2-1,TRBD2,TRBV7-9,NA,TGTGCCAGCAGCTCGACTAGCGGGAGGGCCCCCACCTACAATGAGCAGTTCTTC,CASSSTSGRAPTYNEQFF
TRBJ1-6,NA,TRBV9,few,TGTGCCAGCAGCGACGGGAGCTATTCACCCCTCCACTTT,CASSDGSYSPLHF
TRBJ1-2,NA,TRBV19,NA,TGTGCCAGTAGTAACCAGGGCGGAAGCTATGGCTACACCTTC,CASSNQGGSYGYTF
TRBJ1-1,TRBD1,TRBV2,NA,TGTGCCAGCAGTGAGGCAGGGGGCGCCGGAATGAGTGAAGCTTTCTTT,CASSEAGGAGMSEAFF
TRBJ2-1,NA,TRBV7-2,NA,TGTGCCAGCAGCCCGGTCGATGAGCAGTTCTTC,CASSPVDEQFF
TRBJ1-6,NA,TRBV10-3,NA,TGTGCCATCTCCTTGTCGAATTCACCCCTCCACTTT,CAISLSNSPLHF
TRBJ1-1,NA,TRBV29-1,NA,TGCAGCGTTACTTTGAACACTGAAGCTTTCTTT,CSVTLNTEAFF
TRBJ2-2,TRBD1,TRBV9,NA,TGTGCCAGCAGCGTGAGTACGGACAGGGGTACCGGGGAGCTGTTTTTT,CASSVSTDRGTGELFF
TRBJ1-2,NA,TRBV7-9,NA,TGTGCCAGCAGCTTACGGGGGACCCCCGCTAACTATGGCTACACCTTC,CASSLRGTPANYGYTF
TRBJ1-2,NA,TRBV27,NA,TGTGCCAGCAGACCCGTTAGAGCCTTCTATGGCTACACCTTC,CASRPVRAFYGYTF
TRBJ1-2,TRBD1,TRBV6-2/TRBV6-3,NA,TGTGCCAGCAGTTCTCGACAGGGCGGTCCCTACTATGGCTACACCTTC,CASSSRQGGPYYGYTF
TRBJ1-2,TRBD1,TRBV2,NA,TGTGCCAGCAGGCGGACAGGGGGTCCCTATGGCTACACCTTC,CASRRTGGPYGYTF
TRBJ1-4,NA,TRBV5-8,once,TGTGCCAGCAGCTTAGGACTGAGTAATGAAAAACTGTTTTTT,CASSLGLSNEKLFF
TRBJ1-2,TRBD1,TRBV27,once,TGTGCCAGCAGTCCCCTCGCGCCGGGACAGGGGACGAACTATGGCTACACCTTC,CASSPLAPGQGTNYGYTF
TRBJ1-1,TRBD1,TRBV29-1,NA,TGCAGCGTTGGACAGGGAGACACTGAAGCTTTCTTT,CSVGQGDTEAFF
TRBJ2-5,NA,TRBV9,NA,TGTGCCAGCAGCGTATACGGGATGAGAGAAGAGACCCAGTACTTC,CASSVYGMREETQYF
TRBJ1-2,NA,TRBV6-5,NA,TGTGCCAGCAGGTCAGGGTCTTTCGGCTACACCTTC,CASRSGSFGYTF
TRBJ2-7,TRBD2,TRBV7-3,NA,TGTGCCAGCAGCTTAGATGGGACTAGCTTAAACGAGCAGTACTTC,CASSLDGTSLNEQYF
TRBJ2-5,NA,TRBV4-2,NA,TGTGCCAGCAGCCAAGATGGGATAGCGGCTAACCAAGAGACCCAGTACTTC,CASSQDGIAANQETQYF
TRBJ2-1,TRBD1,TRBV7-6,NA,TGTGCCAGCAGTCGAACAGGGGGTAACGCCTACAATGAGCAGTTCTTC,CASSRTGGNAYNEQFF
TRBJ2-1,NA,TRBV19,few,TGTGCCAGGGGAGACCAGGACGGCCCGGGGGACAATGAGCAGTTCTTC,CARGDQDGPGDNEQFF
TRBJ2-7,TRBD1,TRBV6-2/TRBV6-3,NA,TGTGCCAGCAGCTCACAGGGGTCCCTCTACGAGCAGTACTTC,CASSSQGSLYEQYF
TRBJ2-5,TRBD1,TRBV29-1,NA,TGCAGCGTTGTGGCCTCCCCCGGGACAGGGGTGGGAGAGACCCAGTACTTC,CSVVASPGTGVGETQYF
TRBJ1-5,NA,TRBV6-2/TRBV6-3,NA,TGTGCCAGCAGTTTCCGGACTAGGAATCAGCCCCAGCATTTT,CASSFRTRNQPQHF
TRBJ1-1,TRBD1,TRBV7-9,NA,TGTGCCAGCAGCTTAGGTCAGGGGGAAAATGAAGCTTTCTTT,CASSLGQGENEAFF
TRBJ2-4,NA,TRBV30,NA,TGTGCCTACCTCCAGACAGTCTACAACGAAAACATTCAGTACTTC,CAYLQTVYNENIQYF
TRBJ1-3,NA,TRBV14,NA,TGTGCCAGCAGCCAAGATCTGCGATCGGACACCATATATTTT,CASSQDLRSDTIYF
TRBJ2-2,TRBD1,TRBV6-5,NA,TGTGCCAGCAGTCCCGACAGGGTCAACACCGGGGAGCTGTTTTTT,CASSPDRVNTGELFF
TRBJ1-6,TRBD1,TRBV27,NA,TGTGCCAGCAGTTCCGAGGGGGCGTCGAGGTCACCCCTCCACTTT,CASSSEGASRSPLHF
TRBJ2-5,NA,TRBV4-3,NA,TGCGCCAGCAGCCAAATCAGGGGTGGGACCCAGTACTTC,CASSQIRGGTQYF
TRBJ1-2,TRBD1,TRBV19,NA,TGTGCCAGTTCCCCGGGACAGGTCTATGGCTACACCTTC,CASSPGQVYGYTF
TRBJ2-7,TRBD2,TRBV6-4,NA,TGTGCCAGCATTGGGACTAGCGGGAGAAGGATGAGGTCCTACGAGCAGTACTTC,CASIGTSGRRMRSYEQYF
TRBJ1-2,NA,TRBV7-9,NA,TGTGCCAGCAGCTTCGCAGACTATGGCTACACCTTC,CASSFADYGYTF
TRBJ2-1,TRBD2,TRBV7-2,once,TGTGCCAGCAGCTTCATAGCGGGAGGGTTTAACAATGAGCAGTTCTTC,CASSFIAGGFNNEQFF